One sample yielded the 9 T cell receptor beta chains listed below, sequenced in a study of blood T cell repertoires in COVID-19. Clones were sequenced by immunoSEQ multiplex PCR, and TCRdb holds only the in-frame ones, with some missing. Of approximately 450,000 clones detected, approximately 90% appear once; the ten largest clones hold 4% to 4.5%. The sample consisted of peripheral blood. These receptors all stem from a woman between 25 and 40 years old with acute or convalescent COVID-19.

The chain employs TRBV29-1 and TRBJ2-5; no clear D gene. Trimming removed 6 bases at V and 2 bases at J, with 13 bases between. The CDR3 consists of 13 residues. The germline V gene encodes CDR1 SQVTM and CDR2 ANQGSEA. CDR3 DNA sequence: TGCAGCGTCGCGTCCTCCCGGCAAGAGACCCAGTACTTC. The encoded protein is CSVASSRQETQYF.

Only a few counts were recorded for this clone. The rearrangement uses TRBV6-6 and TRBJ1-5, with 7 bases fitting TRBD1. Looked up from germline, CDR1 is MNHNY and CDR2 is SVGAGI (reference sequence). The V gene end was trimmed by 8 bases and the J gene end by 7 bases; junction bases not matched to a gene: 11. The CDR3 extends over 14 amino acids. The CDR3, as DNA: TGTGCCAGCGGTGACAGGGTTGGAGGACAGCCCCAGCATTTT. Encoded protein: CASGDRVGGQPQHF.

The V gene is TRBV27, the J gene TRBJ1-1; 8 positions agree with TRBD1. The CDR3 extends over 14 amino acids. V dropped 3 bases and J dropped 6; count of bases not matched to a gene: 6. CDR1 and CDR2 (germline): MNHEY, SMNVEV (reference sequence). The CDR3 DNA follows: TGTGCCAGCAGTTTGGGACAGGAAAGGGCTGAAGCTTTCTTT. The encoded protein is CASSLGQERAEAFF.

This clone was detected once. V usage is TRBV3-1 (or the pseudogene TRBV3-2) and J usage is TRBJ2-7; 10 bases agree with TRBD2. From germline, CDR1 is LGHDT and CDR2 YNNKEL (reference sequence). The trim removed 4 bases at V and 3 bases at J, leaving 6 bases unmatched. The CDR3 is 15 amino acids. The CDR3 sequence is CASSLQLAGVYEQYF. CDR3 coding DNA: TGTGCCAGCAGCCTCCAGCTAGCGGGGGTCTACGAGCAGTACTTC.

This clone was found once. V and J are TRBV19 and TRBJ1-4; 9 bases fit TRBD1. CDR1 is LNHDA and CDR2 is SQIVND in the germline V gene (reference sequence). J was trimmed by 7 bases and V by 4 bases; bases with no gene match: 7. CDR3 size: 15 residues. CDR3 DNA: TGTGCCAGTAGTACTCACAGGGGGCGGGTTGAAAAACTGTTTTTT. This sequence encodes CASSTHRGRVEKLFF.

V usage is TRBV30 and J usage is TRBJ2-1; TRBD2 matches 12 bases. Germline values: CDR1 GTSNPN, CDR2 SVGIG (reference sequence). The CDR3 contains 16 residues. Trimming cost V 4 bases and J 5 bases; bases outside gene matches: 9. The CDR3 nucleotides are TGTGCCTGGACTAGCGGGGGGGCAAGGTTCAACAATGAGCAGTTCTTC. This gives the protein CAWTSGGARFNNEQFF.

For the CDR3, the DNA is TGTGCCAGCAGCCACCGAGGAGGGAACACTGAAGCTTTCTTT. Translation gives CASSHRGGNTEAFF. The chain recombines TRBV3-1 (or the pseudogene TRBV3-2) with TRBJ1-1; the D is unclear. The CDR3 is 14 residues long. Germline CDR1 and CDR2: LGHDT and YNNKEL (reference sequence). Between the trimmed V and J ends, which lost 3 bases and 1 base, there was a span of 9 bases.

As regards this clone: This sample includes further DNA sequences coding for the same CDR3. The chain has TRBV30 and TRBJ2-1; TRBD2 matches 9 bases. Germline CDR1 is GTSNPN and CDR2 is SVGIG (reference sequence). J gave up 4 bases and V 4 bases, and 2 bases lay outside the gene matches. The CDR3 loop spans 13 amino acids. The CDR3 DNA sequence: TGTGCCTGGACTAGCGGGGTGTACAATGAGCAGTTCTTC. This gives the protein CAWTSGVYNEQFF.

The V gene is TRBV7-8, the J gene TRBJ1-1; D possibly corresponds to TRBD1 (5 bases). The CDR3 extends over 17 amino acids. V lost 0 bases and J lost 5, with 19 bases in between. Germline V gene sequence: CDR1 SGHVS, CDR2 FQNEAQ. The CDR3 reads CASSLARRGPLETEAFF. CDR3 coding DNA: TGTGCCAGCAGCTTAGCTCGGAGGGGACCCTTGGAAACTGAAGCTTTCTTT.